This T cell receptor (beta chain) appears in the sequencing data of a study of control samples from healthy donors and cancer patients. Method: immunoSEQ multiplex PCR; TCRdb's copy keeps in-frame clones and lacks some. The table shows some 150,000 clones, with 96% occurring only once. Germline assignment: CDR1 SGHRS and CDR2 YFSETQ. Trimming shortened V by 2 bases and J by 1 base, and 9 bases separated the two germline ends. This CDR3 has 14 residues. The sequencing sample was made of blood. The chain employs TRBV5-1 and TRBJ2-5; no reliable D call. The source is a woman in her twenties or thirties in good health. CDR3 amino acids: CASSLGLTQETQYF. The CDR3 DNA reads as TGCGCCAGCAGCTTAGGATTGACCCAAGAGACCCAGTACTTC.